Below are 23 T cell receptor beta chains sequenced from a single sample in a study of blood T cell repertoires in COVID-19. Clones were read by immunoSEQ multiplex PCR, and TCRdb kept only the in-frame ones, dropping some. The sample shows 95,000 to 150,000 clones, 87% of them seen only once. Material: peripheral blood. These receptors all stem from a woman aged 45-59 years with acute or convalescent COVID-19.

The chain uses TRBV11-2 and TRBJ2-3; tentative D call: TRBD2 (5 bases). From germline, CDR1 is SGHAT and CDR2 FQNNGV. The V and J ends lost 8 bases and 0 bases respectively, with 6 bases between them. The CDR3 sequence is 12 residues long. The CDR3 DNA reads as TGTGCCAGCGGAGGCAGCACAGATACGCAGTATTTT. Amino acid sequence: CASGGSTDTQYF.

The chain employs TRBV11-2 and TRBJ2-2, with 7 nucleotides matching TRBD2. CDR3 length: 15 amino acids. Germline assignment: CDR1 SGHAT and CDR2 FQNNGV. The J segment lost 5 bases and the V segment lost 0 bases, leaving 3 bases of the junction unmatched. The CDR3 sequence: CASSLEPSGTGELFF. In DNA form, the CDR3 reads TGTGCCAGCAGCTTAGAGCCTAGCGGTACCGGGGAGCTGTTTTTT.

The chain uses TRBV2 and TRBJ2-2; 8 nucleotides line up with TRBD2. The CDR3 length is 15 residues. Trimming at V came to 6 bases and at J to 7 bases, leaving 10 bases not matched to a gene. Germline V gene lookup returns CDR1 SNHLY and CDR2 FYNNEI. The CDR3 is CASRATTSVGGELFF. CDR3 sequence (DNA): TGTGCCAGCAGAGCGACGACTAGCGTGGGCGGGGAGCTGTTTTTT.

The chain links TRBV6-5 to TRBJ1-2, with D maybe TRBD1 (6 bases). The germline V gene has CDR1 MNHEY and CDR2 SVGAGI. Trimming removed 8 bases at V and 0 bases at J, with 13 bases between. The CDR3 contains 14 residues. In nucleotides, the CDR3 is TGTGCCAGCTATTCAGGGACACCTAACTATGGCTACACCTTC. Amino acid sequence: CASYSGTPNYGYTF.

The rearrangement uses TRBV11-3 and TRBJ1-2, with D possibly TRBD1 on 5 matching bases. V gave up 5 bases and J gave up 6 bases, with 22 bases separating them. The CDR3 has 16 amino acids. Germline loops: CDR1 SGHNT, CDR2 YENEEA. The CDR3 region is CASSLRAGRDGDGYTF. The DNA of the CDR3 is TGTGCCAGCAGCCTCCGAGCGGGGCGGGACGGGGATGGCTACACCTTC.

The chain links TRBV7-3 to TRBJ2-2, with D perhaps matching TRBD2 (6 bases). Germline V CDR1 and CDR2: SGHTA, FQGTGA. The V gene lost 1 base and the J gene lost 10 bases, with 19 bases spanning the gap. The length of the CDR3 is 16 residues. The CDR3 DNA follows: TGTGCCAGCAGCTTAATGGGAGGACTTCCCAACGAGGAGCTGTTTTTT. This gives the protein CASSLMGGLPNEELFF.

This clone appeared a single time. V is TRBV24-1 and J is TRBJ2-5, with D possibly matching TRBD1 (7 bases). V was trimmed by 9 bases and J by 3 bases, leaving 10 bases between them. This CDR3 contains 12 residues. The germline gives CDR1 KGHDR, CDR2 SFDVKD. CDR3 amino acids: CATGGTEETQYF. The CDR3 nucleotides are TGTGCCACCGGCGGGACAGAAGAGACCCAGTACTTC.

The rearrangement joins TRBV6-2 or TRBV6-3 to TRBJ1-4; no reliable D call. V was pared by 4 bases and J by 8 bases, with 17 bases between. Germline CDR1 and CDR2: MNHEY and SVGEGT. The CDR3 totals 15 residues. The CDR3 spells CASSFGLSDWEKLFF. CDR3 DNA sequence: TGTGCCAGCAGTTTCGGACTCTCCGATTGGGAAAAACTGTTTTTT.

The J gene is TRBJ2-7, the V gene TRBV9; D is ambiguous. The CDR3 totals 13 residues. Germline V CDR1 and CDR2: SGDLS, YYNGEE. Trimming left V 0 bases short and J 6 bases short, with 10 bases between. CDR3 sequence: CASSVDQTGEQYF. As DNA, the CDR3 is TGTGCCAGCAGCGTAGACCAGACGGGCGAGCAGTACTTC.

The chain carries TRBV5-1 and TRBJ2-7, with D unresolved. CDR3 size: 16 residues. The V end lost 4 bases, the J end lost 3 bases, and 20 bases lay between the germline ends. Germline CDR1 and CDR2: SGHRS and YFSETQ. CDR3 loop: CASSPVPESPVYEQYF. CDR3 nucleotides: TGCGCCAGCAGCCCCGTTCCGGAGAGCCCGGTCTACGAGCAGTACTTC.

The CDR3 is CASSLHRGLMNTEAFF. For the CDR3, the DNA is TGTGCCAGCAGTCTTCACAGGGGGCTCATGAACACTGAAGCTTTCTTT. The gene calls are TRBV3-1 (or the pseudogene TRBV3-2) and TRBJ1-1; the match to TRBD1 covers 9 bases. The germline gives CDR1 LGHDT, CDR2 YNNKEL (reference sequence). Germline trimming cut 6 bases from V and 0 bases from J; bases unmatched to any gene: 8. There are 16 residues in the CDR3.

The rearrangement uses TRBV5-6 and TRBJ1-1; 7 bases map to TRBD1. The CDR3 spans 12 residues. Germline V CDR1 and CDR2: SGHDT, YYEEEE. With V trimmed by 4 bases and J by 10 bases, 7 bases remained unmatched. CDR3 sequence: CASSPRGGVAFF. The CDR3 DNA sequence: TGTGCCAGCAGCCCTCGAGGGGGCGTAGCTTTCTTT.

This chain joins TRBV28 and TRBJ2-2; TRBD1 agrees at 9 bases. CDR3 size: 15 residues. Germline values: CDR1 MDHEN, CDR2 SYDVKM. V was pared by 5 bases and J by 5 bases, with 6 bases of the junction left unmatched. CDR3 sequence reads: CASSRQGGLTGELFF. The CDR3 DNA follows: TGTGCCAGCAGTAGACAGGGGGGATTAACCGGGGAGCTGTTTTTT.

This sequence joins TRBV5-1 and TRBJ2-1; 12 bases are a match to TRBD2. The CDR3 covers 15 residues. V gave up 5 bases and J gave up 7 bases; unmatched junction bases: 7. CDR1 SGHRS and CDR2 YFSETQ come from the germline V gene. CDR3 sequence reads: CASRPLAGGSNEQFF. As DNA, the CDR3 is TGCGCCAGCAGACCTCTAGCGGGGGGGAGTAATGAGCAGTTCTTC.

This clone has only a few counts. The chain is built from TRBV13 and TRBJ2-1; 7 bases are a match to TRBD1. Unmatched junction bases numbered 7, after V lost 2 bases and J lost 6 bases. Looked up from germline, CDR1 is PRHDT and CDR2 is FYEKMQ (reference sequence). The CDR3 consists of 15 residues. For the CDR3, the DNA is TGTGCCAGCAGCTTAACTTGGCAGGGGGTCAATGAGCAGTTCTTC. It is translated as CASSLTWQGVNEQFF.

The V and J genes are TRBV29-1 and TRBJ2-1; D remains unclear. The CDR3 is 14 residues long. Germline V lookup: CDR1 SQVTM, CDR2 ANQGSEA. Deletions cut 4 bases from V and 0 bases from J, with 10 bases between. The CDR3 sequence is CSVVEASSYNEQFF. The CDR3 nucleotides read TGCAGCGTTGTAGAGGCAAGCTCCTACAATGAGCAGTTCTTC.

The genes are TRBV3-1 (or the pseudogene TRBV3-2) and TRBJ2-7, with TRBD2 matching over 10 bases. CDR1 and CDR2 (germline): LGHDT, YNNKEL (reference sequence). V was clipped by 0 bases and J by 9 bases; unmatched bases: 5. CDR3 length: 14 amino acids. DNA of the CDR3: TGTGCCAGCAGCCAAGATGGGACTAGCGCATGGCAGTACTTC. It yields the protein CASSQDGTSAWQYF.

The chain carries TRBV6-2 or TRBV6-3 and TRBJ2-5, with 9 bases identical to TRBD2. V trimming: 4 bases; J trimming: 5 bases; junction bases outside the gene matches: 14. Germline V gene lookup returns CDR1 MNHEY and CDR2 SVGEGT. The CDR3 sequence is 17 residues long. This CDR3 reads CASSSPTSGPRWETQYF. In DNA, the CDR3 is TGTGCCAGCAGTTCCCCGACTAGCGGACCCCGTTGGGAGACCCAGTACTTC.

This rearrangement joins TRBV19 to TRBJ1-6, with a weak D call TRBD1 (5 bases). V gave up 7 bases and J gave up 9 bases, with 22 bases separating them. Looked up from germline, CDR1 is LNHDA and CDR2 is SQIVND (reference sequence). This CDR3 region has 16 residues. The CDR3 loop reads CASTTAGRGIGSPLHF. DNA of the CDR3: TGTGCCAGTACCACGGCAGGGCGGGGAATTGGTTCACCCCTCCACTTT.

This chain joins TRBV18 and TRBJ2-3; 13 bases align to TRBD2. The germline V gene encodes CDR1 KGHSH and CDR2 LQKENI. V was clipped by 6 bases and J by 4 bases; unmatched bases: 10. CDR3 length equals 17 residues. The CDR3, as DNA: TGTGCCAGCTCCCTTTTGACTAGCGGGAGGTCTCCAGATACGCAGTATTTT. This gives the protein CASSLLTSGRSPDTQYF. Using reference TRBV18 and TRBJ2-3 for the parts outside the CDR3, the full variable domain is NAGVMQNPRHLVRRRGQEARLRCSPMKGHSHVYWYRQLPEEGLKFMVYLQKENIIDESGMPKERFSAEFPKEGPSILRIQQVVRGDSAAYFCASSLLTSGRSPDTQYFGPGTRLTVL.

CDR3 residues: CASSSQGYNEQFF. DNA for the CDR3: TGTGCCAGCAGCTCCCAGGGCTACAATGAGCAGTTCTTC. The chain combines TRBV7-6 with TRBJ2-1; perhaps TRBD1 as D (5 bases). This CDR3 is 13 amino acids long. The V end was cut by 4 bases, the J end by 3 bases, with 7 bases between. The germline gives CDR1 SGHVS, CDR2 FNYEAQ. The whole variable domain, filled in from reference TRBV7-6 and TRBJ2-1, reads GAGVSQSPRYKVTKRGQDVALRCDPISGHVSLYWYRQALGQGPEFLTYFNYEAQQDKSGLPNDRFSAERPEGSISTLTIQRTEQRDSAMYRCASSSQGYNEQFFGPGTRLTVL.

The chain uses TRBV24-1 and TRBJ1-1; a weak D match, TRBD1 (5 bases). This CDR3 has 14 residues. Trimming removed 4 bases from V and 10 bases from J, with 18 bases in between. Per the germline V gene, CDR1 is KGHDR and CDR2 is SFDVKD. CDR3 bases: TGTGCCACCAGTGACCCGACAGTTGGGCGGAGAGCTTTCTTT. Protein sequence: CATSDPTVGRRAFF.

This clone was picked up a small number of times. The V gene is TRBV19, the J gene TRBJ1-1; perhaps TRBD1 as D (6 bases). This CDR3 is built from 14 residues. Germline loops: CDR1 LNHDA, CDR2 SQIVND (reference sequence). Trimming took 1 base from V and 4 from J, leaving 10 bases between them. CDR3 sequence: CASSIGGLGTEAFF. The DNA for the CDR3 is TGTGCCAGTAGTATAGGGGGGCTGGGCACTGAAGCTTTCTTT. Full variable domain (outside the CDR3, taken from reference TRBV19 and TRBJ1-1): DGGITQSPKYLFRKEGQNVTLSCEQNLNHDAMYWYRQDPGQGLRLIYYSQIVNDFQKGDIAEGYSVSREKKESFPLTVTSAQKNPTAFYLCASSIGGLGTEAFFGQGTRLTVV.